These 21 T cell receptor beta chains came from one sample sequenced in a study of regulatory T cells in long-lasting Graves disease. Time point in this sample: newly diagnosed GD, antithyroid drugs for less than 3 months. Scientists built the TCR library using RNA that was extracted from PBMCs. The authors built TCR beta libraries using iRepertoire HTBI primers and Arm-PCR of CDR3 regions. TCRdb itself ran the multiplex PCR reads through MiXCR, one entry per CDR3 protein. The top ten hold under 9% of the sample, which has about 430,000 distinct CDR3 sequences, roughly 15% seen once. In addition, the sample was reused for a study of T cells in Graves' hyperthyroidism and ophthalmopathy.

This specimen consisted of peripheral blood mononuclear cells (PBMCs), obtained at new diagnosis, from a patient treated with antithyroid drugs. The source of these receptors is a woman between 40 and 50 years old with Graves disease.

This clonotype occurred many times. V gene TRBV27 combines with J gene TRBJ2-1, with 11 bases aligning to TRBD2. CDR1 MNHEY and CDR2 SMNVEV come from the germline V gene (reference sequence). V trimming: 8 bases; J trimming: 6 bases; junction bases outside the gene matches: 9. The CDR3 has 15 residues. In DNA form, the CDR3 reads TGTGCCAGCGGATACCTAGCGGGAGGAACCAATGAGCAGTTCTTC. Encoded protein: CASGYLAGGTNEQFF.

The genes are TRBV4-1 and TRBJ1-4, with TRBD1 matching over 7 bases. Trimming at V came to 0 bases and at J to 3 bases, leaving 7 bases not matched to a gene. Looked up from germline, CDR1 is MGHRA and CDR2 is YSYEKL. The CDR3 runs 17 residues. CDR3 region: CASSQDPSTGPNEKLFF. The CDR3 DNA reads as TGCGCCAGCAGCCAAGATCCATCGACAGGGCCTAATGAAAAACTGTTTTTT.

This clonotype came up many times. The chain is built from TRBV2 and TRBJ2-3; 7 nucleotides align to TRBD2. The CDR3 loop spans 12 amino acids. The trim removed 6 bases at V and 8 bases at J, leaving 5 bases unmatched. Germline V gene lookup returns CDR1 SNHLY and CDR2 FYNNEI. The chain's CDR3 is CASSIREGTQYF. CDR3 nucleotide sequence: TGTGCCAGCAGCATCAGGGAGGGTACGCAGTATTTT.

The sample holds many counts of this clonotype. The genes are TRBV30 and TRBJ2-5, with no clear D. V dropped 0 bases and J dropped 5 bases, with 13 bases sitting between them. The CDR3 length is 14 residues. Germline lookup yields CDR1 GTSNPN and CDR2 SVGIG (reference sequence). The CDR3 DNA sequence: TGTGCCTGGAGTGTACTACCTGGGTTCGAGACCCAGTACTTC. Translating it yields CAWSVLPGFETQYF.

This clonotype showed up many times. The chain employs TRBV7-2 and TRBJ2-5; 8 nucleotides match TRBD2. V lost 2 bases to trimming and J lost 2 bases; unmatched junction nucleotides: 4. CDR3 size: 15 residues. Germline CDR1 SGHTA, CDR2 FQGNSA. The CDR3 nucleotides read TGTGCCAGCAGCTTACTTTCGGGAGGGCAAGAGACCCAGTACTTC. Its protein product is CASSLLSGGQETQYF. The full variable domain, completed using reference TRBV7-2 and TRBJ2-5, is GAGVSQSPSNKVTEKGKDVELRCDPISGHTALYWYRQSLGQGLEFLIYFQGNSAPDKSGLPSDRFSAERTGGSVSTLTIQRTQQEDSAVYLCASSLLSGGQETQYFGPGTRLLVL.

This clonotype was picked up many times. DNA of the CDR3: TGTGCCAGCAGCTTGGGGACACCCTCCTACAATGAGCAGTTCTTC. Its protein product is CASSLGTPSYNEQFF. The chain is built from TRBV11-3 and TRBJ2-1; D may be TRBD1 (6 bases). The CDR3 has 15 residues. The ends were cut back, 3 bases at V and 0 bases at J, with 9 bases in the middle. Germline V gene sequence: CDR1 SGHNT, CDR2 YENEEA.

This clonotype was picked up many times. This sequence joins TRBV30 and TRBJ1-1, with D possibly matching TRBD1 (5 bases). There are 11 residues in the CDR3. V was shortened by 4 bases and J by 7 bases, with 10 bases between the two germline ends. The V gene's germline CDR1 is GTSNPN and CDR2 SVGIG (reference sequence). DNA of the CDR3: TGTGCCTGGACGCGGGGCATTGAAGCTTTCTTT. It is translated as CAWTRGIEAFF. Based on the CDR3 plus reference TRBV30 and TRBJ1-1, the full variable domain is SQTIHQWPATLVQPVGSPLSLECTVEGTSNPNLYWYRQAAGRGLQLLFYSVGIGQISSEVPQNLSASRPQDRQFILSSKKLLLSDSGFYLCAWTRGIEAFFGQGTRLTVV.

This clonotype was counted only a few times. The chain couples TRBV7-3 to TRBJ2-6; D not resolved. The CDR3 extends over 17 amino acids. The V end lost 4 bases, the J end lost 0 bases, and 13 bases lay between the germline ends. Germline V CDR1 and CDR2: SGHTA, FQGTGA. CDR3 protein: CASSSHLGSSGANVLTF. CDR3 bases: TGTGCCAGCAGCTCGCACCTGGGGTCCTCTGGGGCCAACGTCCTGACTTTC.

This clonotype was seen at least ten times. The rearrangement links TRBV9 to TRBJ2-5; D perhaps matches TRBD2 (7 bases). The CDR3 is 14 amino acids. Germline lookup yields CDR1 SGDLS and CDR2 YYNGEE. V was cut by 1 base and J by 3 bases, with 10 bases left in between. In DNA, the CDR3 is TGTGCCAGCAGCGTACTAGGGGGGGAAGAGACCCAGTACTTC. Protein: CASSVLGGEETQYF.

The rearrangement joins TRBV5-1 to TRBJ1-2, with D unresolved. The CDR3 spans 14 residues. With 0 bases removed from V and 8 bases from J, the gap between germline ends came to 14 bases. Germline CDR1 reads SGHRS; CDR2 reads YFSETQ. CDR3 protein: CASSLVVGLNGYTF. CDR3 DNA: TGCGCCAGCAGCTTGGTGGTAGGACTGAACGGCTACACCTTC.

Ten or more counts support this clonotype. This chain uses TRBV11-3 with TRBJ2-3; D is undetermined. V lost 1 base and J 6 bases, leaving 8 bases between the germline ends. The CDR3 runs 13 residues. CDR1 is SGHNT, CDR2 YENEEA, per germline. CDR3 sequence: CASSLGPTDTQYF. The CDR3 DNA reads as TGTGCCAGCAGCTTAGGGCCAACGGATACGCAGTATTTT.

This clonotype occurred many times. V usage is TRBV7-8 and J usage is TRBJ2-3, with no clear D. V was clipped by 2 bases and J by 1 base, with 4 bases between them. The CDR3 contains 13 residues. CDR1 is SGHVS, CDR2 FQNEAQ, per germline. The DNA of the CDR3 is TGTGCCAGCAGCTTACCCCGCACAGATACGCAGTATTTT. Residues: CASSLPRTDTQYF.

V usage is TRBV5-5 and J usage is TRBJ2-5; possible D gene TRBD1, 5 bases. The V gene lost 0 bases and the J gene lost 5 bases, with 8 bases spanning the gap. The CDR3 consists of 13 residues. Germline assignment: CDR1 SGHKS and CDR2 YYEKEE (reference sequence). CDR3 nucleotide sequence: TGTGCCAGCAGCTTGGGCGACAGCGAGACCCAGTACTTC. It translates to CASSLGDSETQYF.

This clonotype was found many times. J is TRBJ1-5 and V is TRBV18, with D unresolved. V dropped 3 bases and J dropped 0 bases, with 9 bases sitting between them. The CDR3 contains 15 residues. Germline loops: CDR1 KGHSH, CDR2 LQKENI. The CDR3 protein is CASSPNRNSNQPQHF. The CDR3 DNA reads TGTGCCAGCTCACCGAACAGAAATAGCAATCAGCCCCAGCATTTT.

The chain uses TRBV30 and TRBJ2-2; D possibly corresponds to TRBD1 (6 bases). The CDR3 runs 15 residues. The germline CDR1 and CDR2 sequences are GTSNPN and SVGIG (reference sequence). V was trimmed by 2 bases and J by 3 bases, leaving 13 bases between them. CDR3 in amino acids: CAWSPQTGYTGELFF. The CDR3 nucleotides are TGTGCCTGGAGTCCCCAGACAGGTTACACCGGGGAGCTGTTTTTT.

This clonotype showed up many times. The chain has TRBV20-1 and TRBJ2-7, with 9 bases lining up with TRBD1. Germline V CDR1 and CDR2: DFQATT, SNEGSKA (reference sequence). The CDR3 is 14 amino acids. J gave up 6 bases and V 4 bases, and 10 bases lay outside the gene matches. The CDR3 sequence: CSAMGQGEPSEQYF. CDR3 DNA: TGCAGTGCTATGGGACAGGGTGAACCCTCCGAGCAGTACTTC.

A note on this clonotype: Compared with germline, one end of the junction differs, possibly owing to a read error. The chain employs TRBV7-2 and TRBJ2-7; D might be TRBD1 or TRBD2, each matching 5 bases. The germline V gene has CDR1 SGHTA and CDR2 FQGNSA. The CDR3 runs to 18 residues. The CDR3 DNA follows: TGTGCCAGCAGCTTAGGGGACGGGGTAGTTTGGGGCACCTACGAGCGGTACTTC. Translation gives CASSLGDGVVWGTYERYF.

There are a few counts of this clonotype. This chain links TRBV5-1 with TRBJ1-5; weak D call: TRBD1 (5 bases). The CDR3 sequence is 15 residues long. CDR1 and CDR2 (germline): SGHRS, YFSETQ. The V end lost 4 bases, the J end lost 2 bases, and 13 bases lay between the germline ends. CDR3 nucleotides: TGCGCCAGCAGCCTGGGGCCTGGGGGCAATCAGCCCCAGCATTTT. Residues: CASSLGPGGNQPQHF.

A remark on this clonotype: Since a much larger clone is just one base distant, this may be a read error. The genes are TRBV28 and TRBJ2-1; 12 bases line up with TRBD1. Germline V gene lookup returns CDR1 MDHEN and CDR2 SYDVKM. The length of the CDR3 is 15 residues. The CDR3 coding sequence is TGTGCCACCTTGGCCGGGACAGGGGGCTGGAATGAGCAGTCCTTC. This gives the protein CATLAGTGGWNEQSF.

A word on this clonotype: At one end, the junction sequence differs from germline, possibly due to a read error. The chain links TRBV7-9 to TRBJ2-5; 11 nucleotides align to TRBD2. Germline V lookup: CDR1 SEHNR, CDR2 FQNEAQ (reference sequence). The CDR3 has 18 amino acids. The CDR3 spells CASSPTPVAGGPQETQYF. Here the CDR3 DNA reads TGCGCCAGCAGCCCGACCCCAGTAGCGGGAGGGCCCCAAGAGACCCAGTACTTC.

The sample holds many counts of this clonotype. This sequence joins TRBV28 and TRBJ2-7; D possibly corresponds to TRBD1 (5 bases). This CDR3 region has 14 residues. V lost 7 bases and J lost 0, with 13 bases in between. Germline-derived CDR1 and CDR2 are MDHEN and SYDVKM. The CDR3 nucleotides read TGTGCCAGCACCGGACACCAAAGCTCCTACGAGCAGTACTTC. This sequence encodes CASTGHQSSYEQYF.